Below are 25 T cell receptor beta chains sequenced from a single sample in a study of blood T cell repertoires in COVID-19. Profiled with immunoSEQ multiplex PCR; TCRdb holds only in-frame clones, not every one. The data contain tens of thousands of clones, approximately 86% of them singletons. Sequenced input: peripheral blood. These receptors came from a man aged 50-59 years with acute or convalescent COVID-19.

In its sample, this clone was seen once. This CDR3 reads CASRDRETQYF. The CDR3, as DNA: TGCGCCAGCAGGGACAGGGAGACCCAGTACTTC. This chain connects TRBV5-1 to TRBJ2-5; 7 bases are a match to TRBD1. CDR1 is SGHRS, CDR2 YFSETQ, per germline. CDR3 length: 11 amino acids. V dropped 5 bases and J dropped 5; count of bases not matched to a gene: 0.

V and J are TRBV3-1 (or the pseudogene TRBV3-2) and TRBJ2-3; D gene uncertain. This CDR3 contains 12 residues. Germline assignment: CDR1 LGHDT and CDR2 YNNKEL (reference sequence). V was shortened by 4 bases and J by 2 bases, with 4 bases between the two germline ends. The CDR3 region has the DNA TGTGCCAGCAGCCTTCACACAGATACGCAGTATTTT. It yields the protein CASSLHTDTQYF.

The V gene is TRBV6-5, the J gene TRBJ2-1; 9 positions agree with TRBD1. This CDR3 comprises 15 residues. Germline-derived CDR1 and CDR2 are MNHEY and SVGAGI. With V trimmed by 5 bases and J by 7 bases, 9 bases remained unmatched. The CDR3 region has the DNA TGTGCCAGCAGTACCACAGGGGGCGTCATGAATGAGCAGTTCTTC. It encodes CASSTTGGVMNEQFF.

This clone has just one count. The chain couples TRBV24-1 to TRBJ1-3, with 9 bases aligning to TRBD1. The CDR3 extends over 15 amino acids. V gave up 2 bases and J gave up 7 bases; unmatched junction bases: 5. CDR1 is KGHDR and CDR2 is SFDVKD in the germline V gene. The CDR3 DNA follows: TGTGCCACCAGTGATTACAGGGGGCGAAAGAACACCATATATTTT. Protein product: CATSDYRGRKNTIYF.

This sequence joins TRBV10-3 and TRBJ2-1; 8 bases are a match to TRBD1. The CDR3 contains 14 residues. Germline trimming cut 4 bases from V and 8 bases from J; bases unmatched to any gene: 7. CDR1 is ENHRY, CDR2 SYGVKD, per germline. CDR3 nucleotides: TGTGCCATCAGTGCTGGACAGGGAGTCTATGAGCAGTTCTTC. Translation: CAISAGQGVYEQFF.

The CDR3 DNA reads as TGTGCCAGCAGCTTTTGGAGTGGGGGGGTAGATACGCAGTATTTT. It encodes CASSFWSGGVDTQYF. The chain employs TRBV7-3 and TRBJ2-3; 7 nucleotides match TRBD2. Germline V gene sequence: CDR1 SGHTA, CDR2 FQGTGA. V gave up 3 bases and J gave up 5 bases; unmatched junction bases: 8. This CDR3 comprises 15 residues.

The rearrangement joins TRBV27 to TRBJ1-1, with 12 positions matching TRBD1. The CDR3 length is 17 residues. Germline V gene lookup returns CDR1 MNHEY and CDR2 SMNVEV (reference sequence). Trimming at V came to 5 bases and at J to 5 bases, leaving 12 bases not matched to a gene. CDR3 in amino acids: CASSPRDRGRRWTEAFF. DNA of the CDR3: TGTGCCAGCAGTCCCAGGGACAGGGGGCGCAGATGGACTGAAGCTTTCTTT.

This sequence joins TRBV6-5 and TRBJ1-1; 9 bases agree with TRBD1. V lost 4 bases and J lost 3; bases outside the gene matches: 9. CDR3 length: 16 amino acids. Germline V gene data show CDR1 as MNHEY and CDR2 as SVGAGI. CDR3 region: CASSFSTGGWDTEAFF. The CDR3 nucleotides are TGTGCCAGCAGTTTTTCTACAGGGGGCTGGGACACTGAAGCTTTCTTT.

The chain has TRBV6-5 and TRBJ2-5; D might be TRBD1 (6 bases). CDR3 length equals 15 residues. CDR1 and CDR2 (germline): MNHEY, SVGAGI. Deletions cut 2 bases from V and 5 bases from J, with 15 bases between. The CDR3 reads CASSYAQGITETQYF. CDR3 coding DNA: TGTGCCAGCAGTTACGCACAGGGTATTACCGAGACCCAGTACTTC.

This chain uses TRBV4-1 with TRBJ2-3, with D unresolved. Germline V lookup: CDR1 MGHRA, CDR2 YSYEKL. CDR3 length: 13 residues. V lost 0 bases and J 3 bases, leaving 4 bases between the germline ends. The CDR3 region has the DNA TGCGCCAGCAGCCAAGATAGAACAGATACGCAGTATTTT. The encoded protein is CASSQDRTDTQYF.

The chain joins TRBV11-1 to TRBJ2-1, with D possibly being TRBD1 (5 bases). V lost 4 bases to trimming and J lost 9 bases, with 7 bases between them. Germline CDR1 and CDR2: SGHAT and FQDESV (reference sequence). The CDR3 consists of 11 residues. The CDR3 DNA reads as TGTGCCAGCAGCTCAACAGGTGAGCAGTTCTTC. The encoded protein is CASSSTGEQFF.

The gene calls are TRBV3-1 (or the pseudogene TRBV3-2) and TRBJ2-7; 11 bases agree with TRBD1. From germline, CDR1 is LGHDT and CDR2 YNNKEL (reference sequence). This CDR3 has 14 amino acids. Trimming removed 3 bases from V and 6 bases from J; junction bases left unmatched: 4. The CDR3 is CASSQAGTGGEQYF. In DNA, the CDR3 is TGTGCCAGCAGCCAGGCAGGGACAGGGGGCGAGCAGTACTTC.

This clone is a singleton in its sample. This chain connects TRBV6-5 to TRBJ1-1; TRBD1 might be the D (6 bases). V lost 5 bases, J lost 1 base, and 14 bases lay in between. The germline CDR1 and CDR2 sequences are MNHEY and SVGAGI. The CDR3 is 15 amino acids. CDR3 protein: CASSKTPRGNTEAFF. As DNA, the CDR3 is TGTGCCAGCAGTAAAACCCCCAGGGGGAACACTGAAGCTTTCTTT.

This clone was found once. This chain joins TRBV3-1 (or the pseudogene TRBV3-2) and TRBJ2-3; 7 bases line up with TRBD1. The V gene end was trimmed by 4 bases and the J gene end by 5 bases; junction bases not matched to a gene: 3. The CDR3 spans 13 residues. Germline CDR1 LGHDT, CDR2 YNNKEL (reference sequence). As DNA, the CDR3 is TGTGCCAGCAGCCTCCGGGACAGAGATACGCAGTATTTT. Translating it yields CASSLRDRDTQYF.

This chain connects TRBV4-1 to TRBJ2-2; 8 nucleotides line up with TRBD2. The CDR3 contains 16 residues. Unmatched junction bases numbered 4, after V lost 4 bases and J lost 0 bases. From germline, CDR1 is MGHRA and CDR2 YSYEKL. CDR3 DNA: TGCGCCAGCAGCCTTAATAGCGGGGCGAACACCGGGGAGCTGTTTTTT. The encoded protein is CASSLNSGANTGELFF.

The chain employs TRBV18 and TRBJ2-3, with D possibly being TRBD2 (5 bases). This CDR3 is built from 11 residues. The germline gives CDR1 KGHSH, CDR2 LQKENI. Trimming removed 9 bases at V and 4 bases at J, with 8 bases between. In nucleotides, the CDR3 is TGTGCCAGGTTACTAGCAGATACGCAGTATTTT. Amino acids: CARLLADTQYF.

This clone has just a few counts. The chain is built from TRBV4-1 and TRBJ1-2, with a weak D call TRBD1 (6 bases). The germline V and J ends were trimmed by 0 bases and 8 bases, with 10 bases remaining between them. This CDR3 is built from 13 residues. Germline V gene lookup returns CDR1 MGHRA and CDR2 YSYEKL. This chain's CDR3 is CASSQDRGLGYTF. The DNA for the CDR3 is TGCGCCAGCAGCCAAGATAGGGGGTTGGGCTACACCTTC.

The CDR3 protein is CASSPSFYEQYF. In DNA form, the CDR3 reads TGTGCCAGCAGCCCCAGTTTTTACGAGCAGTACTTC. The rearrangement uses TRBV14 and TRBJ2-7; D is uncertain. V lost 4 bases to trimming and J lost 4 bases, with 8 bases between them. Germline CDR1 SGHDN, CDR2 FVKESK. The CDR3 consists of 12 residues.

The chain carries TRBV19 and TRBJ2-7; the D is unclear. V was cut by 3 bases and J by 3 bases, with 6 bases left in between. Germline V gives CDR1 LNHDA, CDR2 SQIVND (reference sequence). The CDR3 sequence is 12 residues long. The CDR3 coding sequence is TGTGCCAGTAGTATGAACAACTACGAGCAGTACTTC. This sequence encodes CASSMNNYEQYF. Full variable domain (rest looked up from reference TRBV19 and TRBJ2-7): DGGITQSPKYLFRKEGQNVTLSCEQNLNHDAMYWYRQDPGQGLRLIYYSQIVNDFQKGDIAEGYSVSREKKESFPLTVTSAQKNPTAFYLCASSMNNYEQYFGPGTRLTVT.

This chain uses TRBV3-1 (or the pseudogene TRBV3-2) with TRBJ1-1; 9 bases map to TRBD1. Trimming removed 4 bases from V and 6 bases from J; junction bases left unmatched: 6. Germline assignment: CDR1 LGHDT and CDR2 YNNKEL (reference sequence). This CDR3 has 14 amino acids. The DNA of the CDR3 is TGTGCCAGCAGCCCAACAGGGGGCAGGGCTGAAGCTTTCTTT. It yields the protein CASSPTGGRAEAFF.

The chain combines TRBV9 with TRBJ2-3; 7 positions agree with TRBD2. This CDR3 comprises 18 residues. Looked up from germline, CDR1 is SGDLS and CDR2 is YYNGEE. J was trimmed by 0 bases and V by 4 bases; bases with no gene match: 14. DNA of the CDR3: TGTGCCAGCAGCCCAAGTCCGAAGAGCGGGGCTAGCACAGATACGCAGTATTTT. This codes for CASSPSPKSGASTDTQYF.

The chain is built from TRBV6-5 and TRBJ2-7, with 9 bases matching TRBD1. Germline V gene lookup returns CDR1 MNHEY and CDR2 SVGAGI. The CDR3 totals 14 residues. V shed 6 bases and J 1 base; nucleotides not matched to a gene: 4. The CDR3, as DNA: TGTGCCAGCAGCCCGGGACAGGGATCCTACGAGCAGTACTTC. Residues: CASSPGQGSYEQYF.

This CDR3 is CASIERIGTTYEQYF. In nucleotides, the CDR3 is TGTGCCAGCATCGAAAGGATAGGGACTACCTACGAGCAGTACTTC. The rearrangement uses TRBV6-5 and TRBJ2-7; TRBD2 aligns across 7 bases. The junction had 11 bases not matched to a gene; V was cut back by 7 bases and J by 2 bases. CDR3 length: 15 amino acids. Germline loops: CDR1 MNHEY, CDR2 SVGAGI.

This rearrangement joins TRBV11-1 to TRBJ2-3, with D unclear. The CDR3 sequence is 12 residues long. The V end was cut by 4 bases, the J end by 5 bases, with 7 bases between. Per the germline V gene, CDR1 is SGHAT and CDR2 is FQDESV (reference sequence). CDR3 loop: CASSSNRDTQYF. CDR3 coding DNA: TGTGCCAGCAGCTCGAATAGAGATACGCAGTATTTT.

The chain joins TRBV7-2 to TRBJ2-3, with 7 positions matching TRBD1. V shed 1 base and J 2 bases; nucleotides not matched to a gene: 3. The CDR3 contains 15 residues. Germline values: CDR1 SGHTA, CDR2 FQGNSA. CDR3 residues: CASSLGQGYTDTQYF. CDR3 in DNA: TGTGCCAGCAGCTTAGGACAGGGATACACAGATACGCAGTATTTT.